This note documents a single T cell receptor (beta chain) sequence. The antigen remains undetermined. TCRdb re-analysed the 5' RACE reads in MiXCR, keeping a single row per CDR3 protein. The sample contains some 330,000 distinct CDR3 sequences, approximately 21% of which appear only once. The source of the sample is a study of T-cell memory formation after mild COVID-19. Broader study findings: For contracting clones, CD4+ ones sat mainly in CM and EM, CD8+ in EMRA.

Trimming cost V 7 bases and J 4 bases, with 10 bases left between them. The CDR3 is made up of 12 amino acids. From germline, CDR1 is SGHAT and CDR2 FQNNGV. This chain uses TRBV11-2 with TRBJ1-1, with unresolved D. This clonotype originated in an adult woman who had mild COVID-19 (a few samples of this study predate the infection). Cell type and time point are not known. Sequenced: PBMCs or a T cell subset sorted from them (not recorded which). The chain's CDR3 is CASKGLGTEAFF. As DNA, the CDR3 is TGTGCCAGCAAGGGCTTAGGCACTGAAGCTTTCTTT.